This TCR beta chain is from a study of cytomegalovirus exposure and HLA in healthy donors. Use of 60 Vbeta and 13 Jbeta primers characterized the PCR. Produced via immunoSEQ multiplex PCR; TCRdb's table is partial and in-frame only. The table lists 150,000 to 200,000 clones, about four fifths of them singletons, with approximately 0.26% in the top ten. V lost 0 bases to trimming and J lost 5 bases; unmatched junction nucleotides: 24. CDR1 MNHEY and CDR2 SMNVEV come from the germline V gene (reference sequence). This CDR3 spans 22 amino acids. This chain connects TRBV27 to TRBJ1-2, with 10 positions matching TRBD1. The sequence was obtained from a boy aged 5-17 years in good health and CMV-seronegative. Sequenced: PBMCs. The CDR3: CASSLSESGTGAQASARYGYTF. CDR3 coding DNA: TGTGCCAGCAGTTTATCGGAATCCGGGACAGGGGCCCAGGCTTCTGCGAGATATGGCTACACCTTC.